The entry that follows covers one T cell receptor (beta chain) sequence. What antigen it recognizes has not been identified. The sequencing machine was an Illumina HiSeq 2000. The TCR beta cDNA libraries were made using 5'RACE template switching, a step that added both a universal primer site and unique molecular identifiers. cDNA synthesis was primed from the TCR beta constant segment, followed by two successive PCR amplification steps. The study's own analysis went as follows. MIGEC was used to demultiplex reads and group the reads by UMI, and MiTCR was used to assemble and quantify clonotypes. To exclude erroneous sequences, any TCR cDNA sequence not supported by at least two reads was discarded. The tcR package was used for downstream repertoire analysis, and clonotypes were matched across fractions by CDR3 nucleotide sequence plus V segment. VDJmatch was used to annotate antigen specificity against VDJdb, with one amino acid substitution in CDR3 permitted. TCRdb reprocessed the raw reads; every CDR3 protein sequence is a single record, and DNA is not supplied. TCRdb, not the authors, supplied the V and J calls. The sample table includes 350,000 to 400,000 distinct CDR3 sequences. The top ten constitute roughly 10% of the sample.

HCMV serostatus was determined by detecting HCMV-specific IgG in serum with a commercial ELISA kit. Ficoll density gradient centrifugation was used to isolate peripheral blood mononuclear cells from blood. This sample was included in a study of T cells expressing NK-cell markers (dated by TCRdb to about 2020). Some background on the complete study: Under 10 donors provided sorted CD3+CD56+NKG2C+, CD3+CD56+NKG2C- and CD3+CD56-NKG2C+ T-cell subsets, whose TCR beta-chain repertoires were profiled. Of the eight sequenced donors, seven were found to be HCMV-seropositive and one was found to be HCMV-seronegative. The study sequenced eight donors, all healthy volunteers chosen at random: three men and five women. The libraries were sequenced on Illumina HiSeq 2000/2500, MiSeq or NextSeq, producing 2 x 150 bp reads.

The CDR3 covers 12 residues, taking in both the cysteine and the phenylalanine. Nucleotide data are not available. According to the germline V gene (reference sequence), CDR1 reads MNHNY and CDR2 reads SVGAGI. The study at large found these results: It remained unclear whether the expanded NKG2C-expressing T cell clones were specific for HCMV antigens. For six donors, the dominant CD3+CD56+NKG2C+ clonotypes were among the top 10 CD8+ clonotypes and accounted for roughly 1.0-7.5% of CD8+ T cells. Those dominant clonotypes were again the most abundant among CD3+CD56-NKG2C+ cells in a few donors, at roughly 28.3-60.1%.

The rearrangement combines TRBV6-6 with TRBJ2-3; checking the TCRdb D call of TRBD1 is not possible without DNA. This sequence was found in a woman aged 45-65 years in good health. Donor details come from another sample of the same person, matched by shared clones. The sequenced sample consisted of blood T cells: a sorted CD56 or NKG2C T cell subset, CD4+ or CD8+ T cells, or bulk PBMC T cells (not recorded which). The CDR3 protein sequence reads: CASSSGADTQYF.